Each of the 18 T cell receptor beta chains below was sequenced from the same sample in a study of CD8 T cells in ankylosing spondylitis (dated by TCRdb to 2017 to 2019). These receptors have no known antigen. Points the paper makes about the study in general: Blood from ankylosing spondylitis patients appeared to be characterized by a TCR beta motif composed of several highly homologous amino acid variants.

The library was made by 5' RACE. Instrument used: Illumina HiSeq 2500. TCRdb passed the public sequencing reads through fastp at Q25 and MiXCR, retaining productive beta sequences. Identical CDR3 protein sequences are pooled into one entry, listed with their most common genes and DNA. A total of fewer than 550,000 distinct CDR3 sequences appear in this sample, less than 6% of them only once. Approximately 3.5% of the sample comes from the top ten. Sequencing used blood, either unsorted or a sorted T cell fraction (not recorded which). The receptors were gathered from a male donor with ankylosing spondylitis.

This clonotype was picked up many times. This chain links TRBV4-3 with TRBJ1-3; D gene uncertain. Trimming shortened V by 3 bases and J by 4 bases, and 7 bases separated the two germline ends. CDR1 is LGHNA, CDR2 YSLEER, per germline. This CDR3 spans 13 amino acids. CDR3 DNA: TGCGCCAGCAGCCAGGAGACAGGAAACACCATATATTTT. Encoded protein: CASSQETGNTIYF.

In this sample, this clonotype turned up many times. The CDR3, as DNA: TGTGCCAGCAGCTTCGACGGATTCACAGATACGCAGTATTTT. Translating it yields CASSFDGFTDTQYF. V is TRBV7-2 and J is TRBJ2-3; D gene ambiguous. CDR1 SGHTA and CDR2 FQGNSA come from the germline V gene. Trimming left V 3 bases short and J 2 bases short, with 9 bases between. This CDR3 contains 14 residues.

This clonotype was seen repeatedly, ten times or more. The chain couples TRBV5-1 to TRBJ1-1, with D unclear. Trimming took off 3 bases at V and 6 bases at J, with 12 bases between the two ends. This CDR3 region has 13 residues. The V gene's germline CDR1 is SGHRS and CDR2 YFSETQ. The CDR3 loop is CASSYREPAEAFF. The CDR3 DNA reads TGCGCCAGCAGCTATCGTGAGCCGGCTGAAGCTTTCTTT.

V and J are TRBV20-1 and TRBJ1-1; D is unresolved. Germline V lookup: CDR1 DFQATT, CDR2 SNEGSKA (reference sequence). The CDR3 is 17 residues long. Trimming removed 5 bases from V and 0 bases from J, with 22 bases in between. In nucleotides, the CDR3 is TGCAGTGCTGGGAGGGTAGGGCGACCGGGCATGAACACTGAAGCTTTCTTT. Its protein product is CSAGRVGRPGMNTEAFF.

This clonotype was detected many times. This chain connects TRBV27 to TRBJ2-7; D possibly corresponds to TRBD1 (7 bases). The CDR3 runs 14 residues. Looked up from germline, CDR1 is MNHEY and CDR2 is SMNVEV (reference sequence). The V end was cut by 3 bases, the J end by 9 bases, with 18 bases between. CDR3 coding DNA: TGTGCCAGCAGTTTCGCGGGACAGAATCTGCGGCAGTACTTC. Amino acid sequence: CASSFAGQNLRQYF.

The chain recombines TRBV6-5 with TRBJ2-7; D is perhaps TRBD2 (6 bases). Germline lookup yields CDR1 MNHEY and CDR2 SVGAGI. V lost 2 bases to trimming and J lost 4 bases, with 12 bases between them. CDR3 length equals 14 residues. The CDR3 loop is CASSYGGVGYEQYF. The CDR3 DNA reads TGTGCCAGCAGTTACGGCGGGGTAGGATACGAGCAGTACTTC.

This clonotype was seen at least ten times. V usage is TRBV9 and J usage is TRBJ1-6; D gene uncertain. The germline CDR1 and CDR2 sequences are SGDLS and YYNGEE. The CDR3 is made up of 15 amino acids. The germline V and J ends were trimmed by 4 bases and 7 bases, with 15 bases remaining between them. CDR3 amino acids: CASSPTGVLNSPLHF. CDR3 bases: TGTGCCAGCAGCCCCACGGGAGTGCTAAATTCACCCCTCCACTTT. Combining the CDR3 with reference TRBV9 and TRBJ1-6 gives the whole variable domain DSGVTQTPKHLITATGQRVTLRCSPRSGDLSVYWYQQSLDQGLQFLIQYYNGEERAKGNILERFSAQQFPDLHSELNLSSLELGDSALYFCASSPTGVLNSPLHFGNGTRLTVT.

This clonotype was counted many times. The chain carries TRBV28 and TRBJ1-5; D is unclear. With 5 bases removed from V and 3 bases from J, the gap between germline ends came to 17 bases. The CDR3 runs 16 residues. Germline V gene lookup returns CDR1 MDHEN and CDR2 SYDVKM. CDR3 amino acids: CASSPRWRVYNQPQHF. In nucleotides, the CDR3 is TGTGCCAGCAGTCCCCGTTGGAGGGTATACAATCAGCCCCAGCATTTT.

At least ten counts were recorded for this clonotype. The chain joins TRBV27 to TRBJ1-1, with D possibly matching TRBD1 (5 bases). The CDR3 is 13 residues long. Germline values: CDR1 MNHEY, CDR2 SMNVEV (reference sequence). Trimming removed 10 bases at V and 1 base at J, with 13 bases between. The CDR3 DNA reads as TGTGCCACTCGGGACCGCCCGAACACTGAAGCTTTCTTT. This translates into CATRDRPNTEAFF.

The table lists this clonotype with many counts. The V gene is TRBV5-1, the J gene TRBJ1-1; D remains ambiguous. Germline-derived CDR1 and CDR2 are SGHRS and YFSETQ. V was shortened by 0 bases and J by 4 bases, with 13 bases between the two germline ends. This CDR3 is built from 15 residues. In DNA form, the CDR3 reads TGCGCCAGCAGCTTGGAAGGGCCCAGCACCACTGAAGCTTTCTTT. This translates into CASSLEGPSTTEAFF.

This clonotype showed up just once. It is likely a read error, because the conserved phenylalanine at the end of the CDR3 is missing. The CDR3 nucleotides read TGTGCCAGCACCGTCACCGGGGAGCTGTTTCTT. This translates into CASTVTGELFL. The chain recombines TRBV7-9 with TRBJ2-2, with D hard to call. V lost 7 bases to trimming and J lost 4 bases, with 4 bases between them. CDR1 SEHNR and CDR2 FQNEAQ come from the germline V gene (reference sequence). This CDR3 contains 11 residues.

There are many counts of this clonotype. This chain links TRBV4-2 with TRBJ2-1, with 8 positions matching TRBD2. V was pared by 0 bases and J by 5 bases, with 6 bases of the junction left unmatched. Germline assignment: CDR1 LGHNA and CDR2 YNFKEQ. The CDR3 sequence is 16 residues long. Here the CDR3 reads CASSQDRTSGDNEQFF. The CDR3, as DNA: TGTGCCAGCAGCCAAGACCGAACTAGCGGAGACAATGAGCAGTTCTTC.

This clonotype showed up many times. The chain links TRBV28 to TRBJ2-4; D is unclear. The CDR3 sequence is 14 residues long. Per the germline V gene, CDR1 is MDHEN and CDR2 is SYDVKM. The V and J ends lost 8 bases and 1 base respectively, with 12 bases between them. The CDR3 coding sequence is TGTGCCAGCGGATTACCTCTGGCCAAAAACATTCAGTACTTC. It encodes CASGLPLAKNIQYF. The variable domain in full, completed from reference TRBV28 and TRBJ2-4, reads DVKVTQSSRYLVKRTGEKVFLECVQDMDHENMFWYRQDPGLGLRLIYFSYDVKMKEKGDIPEGYSVSREKKERFSLILESASTNQTSMYLCASGLPLAKNIQYFGAGTRLSVL.

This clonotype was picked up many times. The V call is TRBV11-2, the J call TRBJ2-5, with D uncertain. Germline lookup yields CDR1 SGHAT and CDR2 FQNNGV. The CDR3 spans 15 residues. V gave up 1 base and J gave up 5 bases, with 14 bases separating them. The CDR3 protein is CASSLVWATRETQYF. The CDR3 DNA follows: TGTGCCAGCAGCTTAGTATGGGCGACGCGGGAGACCCAGTACTTC.

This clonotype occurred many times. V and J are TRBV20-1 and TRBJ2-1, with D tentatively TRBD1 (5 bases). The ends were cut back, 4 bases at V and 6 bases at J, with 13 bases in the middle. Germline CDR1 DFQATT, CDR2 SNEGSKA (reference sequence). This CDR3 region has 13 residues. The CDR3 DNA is TGCAGTGCTACACCTGGACAACTCAATGAGCAGTTCTTC. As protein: CSATPGQLNEQFF.

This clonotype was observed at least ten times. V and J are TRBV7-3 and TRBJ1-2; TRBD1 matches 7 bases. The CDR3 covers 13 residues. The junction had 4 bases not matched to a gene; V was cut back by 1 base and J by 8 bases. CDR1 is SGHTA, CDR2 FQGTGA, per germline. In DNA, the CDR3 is TGTGCCAGCAGCTTAAAAGACAGGGAGGGCTACACCTTC. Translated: CASSLKDREGYTF.

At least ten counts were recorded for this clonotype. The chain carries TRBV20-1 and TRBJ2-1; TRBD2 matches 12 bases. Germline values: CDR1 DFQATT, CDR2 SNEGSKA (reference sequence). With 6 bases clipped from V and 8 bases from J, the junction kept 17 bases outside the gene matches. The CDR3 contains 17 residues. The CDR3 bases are TGCAGTGCCGCTGACCTACTAGCGGGAGGTTATTCGGATGAGCAGTTCTTC. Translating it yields CSAADLLAGGYSDEQFF.

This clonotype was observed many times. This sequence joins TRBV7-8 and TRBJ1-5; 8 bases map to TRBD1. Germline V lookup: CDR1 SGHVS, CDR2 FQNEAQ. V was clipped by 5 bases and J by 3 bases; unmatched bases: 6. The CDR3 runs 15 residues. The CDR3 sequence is CASSVRTGPNQPQHF. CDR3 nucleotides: TGTGCCAGCAGCGTCCGGACAGGGCCCAATCAGCCCCAGCATTTT.